This T cell receptor (beta chain) was documented in a study of human T cells and chemical hapten exposure. Study-wide context: Yields of TCR per sample differed, chiefly owing to small differences in pooled library volume.

General study points: TCRs above 1 in 1000 frequency stayed constant with DPC sensitization.

The CDR3 covers 13 residues. CDR1 is SEHNR, CDR2 FQNEAQ, per germline (reference sequence). Trimming shortened V by 5 bases and J by 2 bases, and 10 bases separated the two germline ends. Unique molecular identifiers were attached to individual cDNA molecules within the library. Study processing details: Sample TCR counts, which ranged from about 20,000 to 690,600, had a median of roughly 99,000. MiXCR, run by TCRdb on the RACE reads, gives a single entry per CDR3 protein. The V and J calls were determined by TCRdb, not by the authors. The sample contains 130,000 or so distinct CDR3 sequences, roughly 9.5% of which appear only once. This clonotype was counted between two and nine times. The antigen is undetermined. Time point described: healthy volunteer bleed at 2 weeks. Unfractionated whole blood was the source of the extracted total RNA.

Material for sequencing was whole blood. The sequence was collected from a male donor in good health. Some clones in this sample may be carry-over from other donors' samples. The chain has TRBV7-9 and TRBJ2-7, with a tentative D call TRBD2 (6 bases). The CDR3 DNA sequence: TGTGCCAGCAGCCCGGGACTCACCTACGAGCAGTACTTC. Protein sequence: CASSPGLTYEQYF. Based on the CDR3 plus reference TRBV7-9 and TRBJ2-7, the full variable domain is DTGVSQNPRHKITKRGQNVTFRCDPISEHNRLYWYRQTLGQGPEFLTYFQNEAQLEKSRLLSDRFSAERPKGSFSTLEIQRTEQGDSAMYLCASSPGLTYEQYFGPGTRLTVT.